This T cell receptor beta chain was retrieved from a study of cytomegalovirus exposure and HLA in healthy donors. The wider study: From donors who were HLA-typed, an early data release held 75 million to 85 million unique TCRs. General study points: Analysis performed later showed TCR beta chains linked to HLA being more clonally expanded than equally common others. The authors enumerated some 170 TCR beta chains as linked to cytomegalovirus.

Both 60 Vbeta primers and 13 Jbeta primers went into the PCR. Produced via immunoSEQ multiplex PCR; TCRdb's table is partial and in-frame only. The repertoire holds around 130,000 clones, with less than 85% as singletons. Despite likely unrecorded immune exposures, the donors were nominally healthy at the time of sampling. This clone was detected only a few times. Its antigen is unidentified. What was sequenced was PBMCs. This clonotype originated in a woman aged 40 to 50 in good health and CMV-seropositive.

The CDR3 DNA is TGTGCCAGCAGGTTACAGGGGGGGACTGAAGCTTTCTTT. Its protein is CASRLQGGTEAFF. The genes are TRBV2 and TRBJ1-1; TRBD1 matches at 8 bases. Germline trimming cut 6 bases from V and 5 bases from J; bases unmatched to any gene: 5. Germline CDR1 and CDR2: SNHLY and FYNNEI. CDR3 length equals 13 residues.